The T cell receptor (beta chain) described here comes from a study of T-cell reconstitution after alpha-beta-depleted transplantation in children (dated by TCRdb to 2016 to 2017). Turning to the overall study: T-cell immune reconstitution after TCRalphabeta/CD19-depleted allogeneic hematopoietic cell transplantation in children was quantitatively tracked in the study by means of TCR repertoire profiling. Study-level results and caveats: In some patients, high TCRbeta diversity at day 60 was attributed to recipient T cells and intrathymic progenitors that had survived conditioning. Over the following months the frequencies of hyperexpanded clones went down, and after one year T-cell counts and TCRbeta diversity were mostly credited to newly produced T cells. The apparently early alphabetaT-cell count recovery about two months after transplant was reportedly dependent on only several hundred rapidly expanded clones derived from non-depleted graft cells.

Libraries were prepared through PCR. Sequencing used an Illumina HiSeq 2500. To normalize quantification of the TCRbeta repertoire, the TCR libraries were built with molecular barcoding that relied on unique molecular identifiers. TCRdb reworked the public reads: Q25 trimming with fastp, MiXCR clone assembly, productive beta chains retained. Merged by CDR3 protein, the rows form single entries marked with the most common genes and DNA. In this sample the table shows under 50,000 distinct CDR3 sequences, around half of which occur a single time. Less than 45% of the sample is held by the ten biggest clonotypes. The treatment or condition tag for this specimen amounts to: allogeneic hematopoietic cell transplantation with graft depleted of TCRalphabeta T cells and CD19 B cells. Transplant recipients were children who received TCRalphabeta/CD19-depleted allogeneic hematopoietic cell grafts. V gives up 6 bases and J gives up 5 bases, and the segment between their germline ends measures 14 bases. In the germline V gene, CDR1 corresponds to MNHEY and CDR2 to SVGAGI. Measured from the cysteine to the phenylalanine, the CDR3 is 14 residues long. The only DNA kept is the CDR3, 42 bases in frame from the first base.

This clonotype was found a few times. Its antigen has not been determined. The sample holds no much larger clone one base away, and base qualities are not on file. The V and J segments used are TRBV6-5 and TRBJ1-5; a tentative D match to TRBD1 spans 5 bases. The source is a boy in the first two years of life with SCID, due to receive a stem cell transplant. The sequenced sample was peripheral blood, obtained before TCRalphabeta/CD19-depleted stem cell transplant. The CDR3 reads as follows: CASSNQGSHQPQHF. The DNA is TGTGCCAGCAGCAACCAGGGCAGCCATCAGCCCCAGCATTTT.